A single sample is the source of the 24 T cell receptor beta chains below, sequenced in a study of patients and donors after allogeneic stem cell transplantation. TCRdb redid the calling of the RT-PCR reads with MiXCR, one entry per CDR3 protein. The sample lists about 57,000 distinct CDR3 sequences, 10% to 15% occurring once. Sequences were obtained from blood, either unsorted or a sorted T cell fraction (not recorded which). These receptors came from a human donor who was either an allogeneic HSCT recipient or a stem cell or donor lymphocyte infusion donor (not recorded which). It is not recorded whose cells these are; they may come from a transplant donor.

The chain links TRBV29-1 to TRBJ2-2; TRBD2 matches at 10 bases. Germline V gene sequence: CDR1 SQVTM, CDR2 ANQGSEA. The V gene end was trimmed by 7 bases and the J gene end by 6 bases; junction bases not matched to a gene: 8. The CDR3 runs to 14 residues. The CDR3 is CSAKVAGGPGELFF. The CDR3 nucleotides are TGCAGCGCTAAGGTAGCGGGAGGACCCGGGGAGCTGTTTTTT.

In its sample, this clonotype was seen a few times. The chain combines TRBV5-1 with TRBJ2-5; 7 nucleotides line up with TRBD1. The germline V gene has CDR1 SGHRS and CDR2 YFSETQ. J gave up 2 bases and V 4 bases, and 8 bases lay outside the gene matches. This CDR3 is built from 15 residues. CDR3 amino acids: CASSRRQGQQETQYF. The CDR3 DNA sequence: TGCGCCAGCAGCAGGAGACAGGGACAACAAGAGACCCAGTACTTC.

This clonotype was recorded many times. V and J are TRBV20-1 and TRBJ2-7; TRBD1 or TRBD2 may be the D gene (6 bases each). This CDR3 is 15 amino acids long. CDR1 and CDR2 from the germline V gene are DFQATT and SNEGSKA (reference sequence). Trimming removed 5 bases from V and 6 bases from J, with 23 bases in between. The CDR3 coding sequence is TGCAGTGCTGAAGGAGTGGGGGGCCGGACTCCCGAGCAGTACTTC. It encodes CSAEGVGGRTPEQYF.

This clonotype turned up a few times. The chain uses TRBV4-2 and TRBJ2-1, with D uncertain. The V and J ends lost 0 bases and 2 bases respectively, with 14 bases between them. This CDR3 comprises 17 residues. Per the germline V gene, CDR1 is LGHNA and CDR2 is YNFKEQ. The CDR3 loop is CASSQDRMVFTYNEQFF. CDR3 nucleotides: TGTGCCAGCAGCCAAGATCGGATGGTTTTTACCTACAATGAGCAGTTCTTC.

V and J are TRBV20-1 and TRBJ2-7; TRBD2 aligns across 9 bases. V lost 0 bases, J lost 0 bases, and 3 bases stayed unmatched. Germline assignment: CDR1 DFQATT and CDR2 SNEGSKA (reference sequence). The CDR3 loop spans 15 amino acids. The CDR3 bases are TGCAGTGCTAGAGATAGTAGCGGGGGCTCCTACGAGCAGTACTTC. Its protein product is CSARDSSGGSYEQYF.

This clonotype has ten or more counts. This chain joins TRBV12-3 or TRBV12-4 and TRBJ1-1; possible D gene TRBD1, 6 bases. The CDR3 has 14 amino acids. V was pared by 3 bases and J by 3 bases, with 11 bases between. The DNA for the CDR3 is TGTGCCAGCAGTTTGTCGGGGGCGGACACTGAAGCTTTCTTT. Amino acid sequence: CASSLSGADTEAFF.

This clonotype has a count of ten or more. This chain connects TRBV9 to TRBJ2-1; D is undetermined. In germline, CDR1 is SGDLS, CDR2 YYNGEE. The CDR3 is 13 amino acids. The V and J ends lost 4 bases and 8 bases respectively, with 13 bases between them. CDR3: CASSIRPADEQFF. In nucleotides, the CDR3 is TGTGCCAGCAGCATCCGACCGGCGGATGAGCAGTTCTTC.

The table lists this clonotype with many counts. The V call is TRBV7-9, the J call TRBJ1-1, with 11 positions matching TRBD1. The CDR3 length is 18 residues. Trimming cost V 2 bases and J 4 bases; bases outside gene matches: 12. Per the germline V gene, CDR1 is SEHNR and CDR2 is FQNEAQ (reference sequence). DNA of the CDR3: TGTGCCAGCAGCTTATTTACAGGACAGGGGGCTCAACTCACTGAAGCTTTCTTT. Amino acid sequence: CASSLFTGQGAQLTEAFF.

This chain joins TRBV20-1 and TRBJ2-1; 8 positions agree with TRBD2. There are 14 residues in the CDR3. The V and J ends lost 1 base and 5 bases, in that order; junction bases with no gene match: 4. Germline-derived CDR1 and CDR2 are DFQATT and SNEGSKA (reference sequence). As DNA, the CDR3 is TGCAGTGCTAGAGGTACTAGCGGACACAATGAGCAGTTCTTC. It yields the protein CSARGTSGHNEQFF.

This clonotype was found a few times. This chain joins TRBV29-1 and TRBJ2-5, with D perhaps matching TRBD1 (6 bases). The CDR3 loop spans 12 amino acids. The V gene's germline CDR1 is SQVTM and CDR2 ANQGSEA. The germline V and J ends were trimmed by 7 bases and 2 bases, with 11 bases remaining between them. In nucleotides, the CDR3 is TGCAGCGCAGGGACAAATCAAGAGACCCAGTACTTC. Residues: CSAGTNQETQYF.

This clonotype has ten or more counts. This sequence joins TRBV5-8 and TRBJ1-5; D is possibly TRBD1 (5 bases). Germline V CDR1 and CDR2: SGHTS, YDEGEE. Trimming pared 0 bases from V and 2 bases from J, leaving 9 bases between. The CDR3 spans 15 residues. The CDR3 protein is CASSLEGGGNQPQHF. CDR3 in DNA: TGTGCCAGCAGCTTGGAAGGAGGGGGCAATCAGCCCCAGCATTTT.

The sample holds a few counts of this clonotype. The CDR3 region is CASSFGGAYEQYF. Written as DNA, the CDR3 is TGTGCCAGCAGCTTTGGGGGCGCCTACGAGCAGTACTTC. This chain links TRBV5-6 with TRBJ2-7, with D possibly TRBD1 on 6 matching bases. CDR1 is SGHDT and CDR2 is YYEEEE in the germline V gene. V gave up 2 bases and J gave up 2 bases, with 8 bases separating them. This CDR3 is built from 13 residues.

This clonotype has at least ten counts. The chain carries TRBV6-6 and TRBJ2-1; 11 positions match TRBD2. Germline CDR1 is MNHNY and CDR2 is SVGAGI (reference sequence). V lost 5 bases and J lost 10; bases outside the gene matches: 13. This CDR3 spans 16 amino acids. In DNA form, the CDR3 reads TGTGCCAGCAGTCCACATAGACCGGGACTAGCGGTCGAGCAGTTCTTC. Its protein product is CASSPHRPGLAVEQFF.

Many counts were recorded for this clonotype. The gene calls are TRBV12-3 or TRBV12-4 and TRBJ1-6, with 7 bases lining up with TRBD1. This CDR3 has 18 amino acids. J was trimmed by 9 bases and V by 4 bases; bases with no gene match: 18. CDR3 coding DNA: TGTGCCAGCAGTTGGGCCCCACAGGGGTCCAATCGAAGTTCACCCCTCCACTTT. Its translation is CASSWAPQGSNRSSPLHF.

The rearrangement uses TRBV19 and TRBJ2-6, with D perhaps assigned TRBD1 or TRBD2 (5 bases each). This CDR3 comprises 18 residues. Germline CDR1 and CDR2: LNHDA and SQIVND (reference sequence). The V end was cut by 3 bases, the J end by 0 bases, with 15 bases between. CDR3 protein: CASSIPGRIASGANVLTF. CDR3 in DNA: TGTGCCAGTAGTATCCCGGGACGGATTGCCTCTGGGGCCAACGTCCTGACTTTC.

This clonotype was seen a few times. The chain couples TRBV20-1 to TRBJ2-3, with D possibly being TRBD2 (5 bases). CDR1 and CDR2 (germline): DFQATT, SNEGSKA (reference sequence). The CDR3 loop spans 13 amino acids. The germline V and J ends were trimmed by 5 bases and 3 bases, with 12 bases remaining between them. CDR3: CSAPLGRTDTQYF. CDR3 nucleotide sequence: TGCAGTGCTCCGTTAGGGAGAACAGATACGCAGTATTTT.

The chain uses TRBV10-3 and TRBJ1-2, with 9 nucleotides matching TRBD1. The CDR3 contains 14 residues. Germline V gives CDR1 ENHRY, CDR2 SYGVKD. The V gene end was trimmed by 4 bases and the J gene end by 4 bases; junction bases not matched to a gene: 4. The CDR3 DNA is TGTGCCATCAGTGGGACAGGGGTGAGCTATGGCTACACCTTC. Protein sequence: CAISGTGVSYGYTF.

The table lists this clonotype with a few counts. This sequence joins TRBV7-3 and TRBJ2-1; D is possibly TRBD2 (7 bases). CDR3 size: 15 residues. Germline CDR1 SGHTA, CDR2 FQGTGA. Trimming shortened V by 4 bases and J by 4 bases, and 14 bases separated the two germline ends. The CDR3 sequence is CASSSEGGNYNEQFF. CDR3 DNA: TGTGCCAGCAGCTCAGAGGGGGGGAATTACAATGAGCAGTTCTTC. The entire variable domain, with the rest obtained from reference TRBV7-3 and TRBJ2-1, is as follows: GAGVSQTPSNKVTEKGKYVELRCDPISGHTALYWYRQSLGQGPEFLIYFQGTGAADDSGLPNDRFFAVRPEGSVSTLKIQRTERGDSAVYLCASSSEGGNYNEQFFGPGTRLTVL.

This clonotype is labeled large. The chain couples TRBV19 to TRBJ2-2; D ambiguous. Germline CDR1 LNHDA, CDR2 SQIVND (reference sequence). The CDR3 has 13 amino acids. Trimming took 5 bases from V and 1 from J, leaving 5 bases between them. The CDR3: CASSYRNTGELFF. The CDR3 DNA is TGTGCCAGTAGTTATAGGAACACCGGGGAGCTGTTTTTT.

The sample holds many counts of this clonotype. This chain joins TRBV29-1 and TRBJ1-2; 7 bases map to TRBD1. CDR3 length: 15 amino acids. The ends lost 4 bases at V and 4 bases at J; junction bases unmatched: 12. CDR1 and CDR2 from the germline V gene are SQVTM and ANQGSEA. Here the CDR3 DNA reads TGCAGCGTTGGGGACCCTACCGGGACAGCCTATGGCTACACCTTC. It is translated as CSVGDPTGTAYGYTF.

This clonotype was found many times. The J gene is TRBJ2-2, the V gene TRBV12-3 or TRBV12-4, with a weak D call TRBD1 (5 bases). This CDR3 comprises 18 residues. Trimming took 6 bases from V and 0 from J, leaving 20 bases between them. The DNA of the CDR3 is TGTGCCAGCAGCCATCGAGTAGCCGACAGCTCGAACACCGGGGAGCTGTTTTTT. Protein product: CASSHRVADSSNTGELFF.

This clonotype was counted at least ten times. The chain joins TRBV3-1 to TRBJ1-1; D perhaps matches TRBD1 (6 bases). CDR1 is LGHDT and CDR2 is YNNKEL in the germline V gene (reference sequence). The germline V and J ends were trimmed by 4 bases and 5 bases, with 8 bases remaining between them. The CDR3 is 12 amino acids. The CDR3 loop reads CASSLTGTEAFF. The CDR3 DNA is TGTGCCAGCAGCCTTACAGGGACTGAAGCTTTCTTT.

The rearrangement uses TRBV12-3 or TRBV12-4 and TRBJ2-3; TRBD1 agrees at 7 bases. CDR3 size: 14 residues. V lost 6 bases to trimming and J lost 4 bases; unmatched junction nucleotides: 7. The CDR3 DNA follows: TGTGCCAGCAGCCCTACAGGGGAACCAGATACGCAGTATTTT. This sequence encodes CASSPTGEPDTQYF.

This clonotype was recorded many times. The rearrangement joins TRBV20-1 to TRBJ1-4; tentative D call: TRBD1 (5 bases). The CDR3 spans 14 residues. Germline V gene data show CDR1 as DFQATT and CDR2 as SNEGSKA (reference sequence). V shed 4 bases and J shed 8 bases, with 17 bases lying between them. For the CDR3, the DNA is TGCAGTGCTATCGGCCAGTCAGGGTTCGAAAAACTGTTTTTT. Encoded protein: CSAIGQSGFEKLFF.